The 20 T cell receptor beta chains given below trace back to one sample, sequenced in a study of T cells in Graves' hyperthyroidism and ophthalmopathy. The CDR3 regions of TCR beta were amplified from RNA transcripts. TCR CDR3 regions were first amplified by RT-PCR with HTBI primers. One entry per CDR3 protein results from TCRdb running MiXCR on the multiplex PCR reads. Among about 680,000 distinct CDR3 sequences listed, over 35% were seen once. The material sequenced was blood. All receptors come from a woman in her 40s with Graves' hyperthyroidism.

The chain has TRBV14 and TRBJ1-1; tentative D call: TRBD1 (5 bases). CDR1 SGHDN and CDR2 FVKESK come from the germline V gene. V gave up 3 bases and J gave up 1 base, with 12 bases separating them. This CDR3 contains 15 residues. DNA for the CDR3: TGTGCCAGCAGCCAGATGGGGAGGGGGAACACTGAAGCTTTCTTT. Translation gives CASSQMGRGNTEAFF.

This sequence joins TRBV12-3 or TRBV12-4 and TRBJ2-2; D unresolved. Trimming removed 3 bases from V and 6 bases from J, with 8 bases in between. This CDR3 contains 13 residues. CDR3: CASSFLVPGELFF. CDR3 in DNA: TGTGCCAGCAGTTTTTTAGTGCCCGGGGAGCTGTTTTTT.

This chain joins TRBV5-1 and TRBJ1-1, with D uncertain. The CDR3 extends over 15 amino acids. V was trimmed by 4 bases and J by 1 base, leaving 14 bases between them. Germline CDR1 reads SGHRS; CDR2 reads YFSETQ. CDR3 DNA sequence: TGCGCCAGCAGCATAGAGACAAGAAGGAACACTGAAGCTTTCTTT. Protein: CASSIETRRNTEAFF. Together with reference TRBV5-1 and TRBJ1-1, the CDR3 gives the full variable domain: KAGVTQTPRYLIKTRGQQVTLSCSPISGHRSVSWYQQTPGQGLQFLFEYFSETQRNKGNFPGRFSGRQFSNSRSEMNVSTLELGDSALYLCASSIETRRNTEAFFGQGTRLTVV.

In its sample, this clonotype was seen many times. The chain recombines TRBV11-2 with TRBJ1-2; D may be TRBD1 (5 bases). This CDR3 has 14 amino acids. Germline V gene lookup returns CDR1 SGHAT and CDR2 FQNNGV. V was trimmed by 5 bases and J by 3 bases, leaving 13 bases between them. The DNA for the CDR3 is TGTGCCAGCAGCAATCGGGACGGATACTATGGCTACACCTTC. Protein: CASSNRDGYYGYTF.

There are a few counts of this clonotype. The chain recombines TRBV4-2 with TRBJ2-7, with 8 bases identical to TRBD1. Trimming at V came to 6 bases and at J to 0 bases, leaving 7 bases not matched to a gene. Per germline, CDR1 LGHNA and CDR2 YNFKEQ. This CDR3 has 15 amino acids. CDR3 in DNA: TGTGCCAGCAGTCCCGACAGGGGAATCTCCTACGAGCAGTACTTC. Amino acids: CASSPDRGISYEQYF.

This chain links TRBV6-5 with TRBJ2-2, with a possible D match to TRBD2 (6 bases). The V end lost 0 bases, the J end lost 3 bases, and 17 bases lay between the germline ends. The CDR3 consists of 18 residues. Germline V gives CDR1 MNHEY, CDR2 SVGAGI. The CDR3 DNA follows: TGTGCCAGCAGTTACTCGATGTTTGCGCGGGGTGACACCGGGGAGCTGTTTTTT. Its protein product is CASSYSMFARGDTGELFF.

V gene TRBV12-3 or TRBV12-4 combines with J gene TRBJ2-7, with TRBD2 as a possible D gene (5 bases). The DNA end is a closer match to TRBJ2-1, so the J assignment may be wrong. The CDR3 length is 16 residues. CDR3 in amino acids: CASSYSSGSSYNEQFF. CDR3 in DNA: TGTGCCAGCAGTTACTCGAGCGGCAGCTCCTACAATGAGCAGTTCTTC.

This clonotype appeared many times. As DNA, the CDR3 is TGTGCCAGCAGCGTAGCCCCCGAGAACACTGAAGCTTTCTTT. Amino acids: CASSVAPENTEAFF. The chain employs TRBV9 and TRBJ1-1; D is ambiguous. In germline, CDR1 is SGDLS, CDR2 YYNGEE. The CDR3 covers 14 residues. Trimming cost V 0 bases and J 1 base, with 7 bases left between them.

The genes are TRBV6-5 and TRBJ2-7; 12 bases map to TRBD2. The germline V gene has CDR1 MNHEY and CDR2 SVGAGI. The CDR3 sequence is 14 residues long. Trimming cost V 7 bases and J 4 bases; bases outside gene matches: 5. This chain's CDR3 is CASNPSGRAYEQYF. The CDR3 DNA sequence: TGTGCCAGCAACCCTAGCGGGAGGGCATACGAGCAGTACTTC.

The V gene is TRBV7-6, the J gene TRBJ2-7; unclear D gene. The last part of the DNA fits TRBJ2-1 better; the J call may be wrong. Germline V gene lookup returns CDR1 SGHVS and CDR2 FNYEAQ. CDR3 length: 13 amino acids. The CDR3 sequence is CASSPISYNEQFF. The CDR3 nucleotides read TGTGCCAGCAGCCCGATCTCCTACAATGAGCAGTTCTTC.

The V gene is TRBV7-2, the J gene TRBJ2-1, with D perhaps TRBD2 (6 bases). CDR1 is SGHTA, CDR2 FQGNSA, per germline. The length of the CDR3 is 14 residues. Trimming took 1 base from V and 6 from J, leaving 10 bases between them. The CDR3 DNA is TGTGCCAGCAGCTTAGATCAGGGAGGCAATGAGCAGTTCTTC. It is translated as CASSLDQGGNEQFF.

This clonotype was observed many times. This rearrangement joins TRBV2 to TRBJ2-7, with 9 bases lining up with TRBD2. V lost 7 bases, J lost 1 base, and 2 bases stayed unmatched. CDR1 is SNHLY, CDR2 FYNNEI, per germline. The CDR3 is made up of 13 amino acids. CDR3 sequence: CASNSGSSYEQYF. In nucleotides, the CDR3 is TGTGCCAGCAATAGCGGGAGTTCCTACGAGCAGTACTTC. The whole variable domain, remainder taken from reference TRBV2 and TRBJ2-7, is EPEVTQTPSHQVTQMGQEVILRCVPISNHLYFYWYRQILGQKVEFLVSFYNNEISEKSEIFDDQFSVERPDGSNFTLKIRSTKLEDSAMYFCASNSGSSYEQYFGPGTRLTVT.

This clonotype was seen many times. J is TRBJ1-2 and V is TRBV29-1; maybe TRBD1 (6 bases). Trimming stripped 7 bases from V and 2 bases from J, with 11 bases between. Per the germline V gene, CDR1 is SQVTM and CDR2 is ANQGSEA. The CDR3 runs 12 residues. This CDR3 reads CSAEQGNYGYTF. CDR3 DNA: TGCAGCGCTGAGCAGGGGAACTATGGCTACACCTTC.

This clonotype was seen a few times. The chain employs TRBV3-1 and TRBJ2-2, with a tentative D call TRBD1 (6 bases). The V end lost 1 base, the J end lost 3 bases, and 12 bases lay between the germline ends. The CDR3 loop spans 16 amino acids. Per germline, CDR1 LGHDT and CDR2 YNNKEL (reference sequence). The CDR3 loop is CASSQVGRGDTGELFF. CDR3 bases: TGTGCCAGCAGCCAAGTAGGCAGGGGAGACACCGGGGAGCTGTTTTTT. Full variable domain (missing parts from reference TRBV3-1 and TRBJ2-2): DTAVSQTPKYLVTQMGNDKSIKCEQNLGHDTMYWYKQDSKKFLKIMFSYNNKELIINETVPNRFSPKSPDKAHLNLHINSLELGDSAVYFCASSQVGRGDTGELFFGEGSRLTVL.

This clonotype was observed a handful of times. The chain has TRBV27 and TRBJ1-6; the match to TRBD1 covers 8 bases. Per germline, CDR1 MNHEY and CDR2 SMNVEV (reference sequence). This CDR3 has 15 amino acids. The trim removed 0 bases at V and 9 bases at J, leaving 4 bases unmatched. For the CDR3, the DNA is TGTGCCAGCAGTTTATCGATAACAGGGGGTTCACCCCTCCACTTT. It codes for CASSLSITGGSPLHF.

A word on this clonotype: At one of its ends the junction is not consistent with the germline gene, which may arise from a read error. The V gene is TRBV7-2, the J gene TRBJ1-2, with 8 bases aligning to TRBD1. Germline CDR1 is SGHTA and CDR2 is FQGNSA. The CDR3 is 17 residues long. The CDR3 nucleotides read TGTGCCAGCTCGCGATCCGGGACAGGATATTATTTCGATGGTTACACCTTC. Translating it yields CASSRSGTGYYFDGYTF.

With respect to this clonotype: This is likely a read error, given that the CDR3 carries no conserved phenylalanine or tryptophan at its end. This chain uses TRBV6-5 with TRBJ1-2, with a tentative D call TRBD1 (5 bases). V lost 2 bases and J 2 bases, leaving 9 bases between the germline ends. Germline-derived CDR1 and CDR2 are MNHEY and SVGAGI. The CDR3 loop spans 14 amino acids. This chain's CDR3 is CASSYVKGNYGYTS. The CDR3 region has the DNA TGTGCCAGCAGTTACGTTAAGGGGAACTATGGCTACACCTCC.

This clonotype has a handful of counts. This chain connects TRBV7-2 to TRBJ2-7; a possible D gene is TRBD1 (6 bases). In germline, CDR1 is SGHTA, CDR2 FQGNSA. Trimming shortened V by 1 base and J by 4 bases, and 11 bases separated the two germline ends. CDR3 length: 14 amino acids. The CDR3 DNA sequence: TGTGCCAGCAGCTTAGGCGTTACAGGGTACGAGCAGTACTTC. Amino acid sequence: CASSLGVTGYEQYF.

This clonotype showed up just once. The gene calls are TRBV10-3 and TRBJ2-2, with a weak D call TRBD1 (6 bases). This CDR3 has 16 amino acids. V was trimmed by 4 bases and J by 7 bases, leaving 19 bases between them. In germline, CDR1 is ENHRY, CDR2 SYGVKD. The chain's CDR3 is CAISGPDRRSSGELFF. The CDR3 region has the DNA TGTGCCATCAGTGGCCCCGACAGGCGCTCAAGCGGGGAGCTGTTTTTT.

The V call is TRBV5-1, the J call TRBJ1-3, with TRBD1 matching over 7 bases. Germline V gene data show CDR1 as SGHRS and CDR2 as YFSETQ. CDR3 length: 15 amino acids. With V trimmed by 5 bases and J by 0 bases, 5 bases remained unmatched. The CDR3 DNA reads TGCGCCAGCAGTATAGGGGACAGCTCTGGAAACACCATATATTTT. Residues: CASSIGDSSGNTIYF.